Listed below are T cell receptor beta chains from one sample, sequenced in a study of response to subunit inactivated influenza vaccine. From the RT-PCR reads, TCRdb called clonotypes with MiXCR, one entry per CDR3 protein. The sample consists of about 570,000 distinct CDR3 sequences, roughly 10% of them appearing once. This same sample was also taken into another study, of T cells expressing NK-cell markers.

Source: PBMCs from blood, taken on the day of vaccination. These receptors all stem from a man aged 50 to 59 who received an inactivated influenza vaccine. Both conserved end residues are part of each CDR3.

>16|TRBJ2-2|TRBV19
CASSIDPGHPTGELFF
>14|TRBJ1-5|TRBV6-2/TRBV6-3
CASRRTGANQPQHF
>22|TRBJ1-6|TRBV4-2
CASSQALSKILIQGARNSPLHF
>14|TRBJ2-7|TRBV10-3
CAITPGQGHNEQYF
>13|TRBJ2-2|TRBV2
CARGRENTGELFF
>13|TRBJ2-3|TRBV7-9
CASSLTLTDTQFF
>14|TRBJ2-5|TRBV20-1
CSARSGDWEVTQYF
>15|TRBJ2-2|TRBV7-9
CASSLFQAGTGELFF
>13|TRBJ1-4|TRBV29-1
CSVKDRGHEKLFF
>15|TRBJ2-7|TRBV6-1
CASRVTSGTTYEQYF
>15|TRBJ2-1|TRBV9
CASSVAGGLLDEQFF
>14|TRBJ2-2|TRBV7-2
CASTRQGDTGELFF
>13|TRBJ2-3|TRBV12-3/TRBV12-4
CASRPTGWDTQYF
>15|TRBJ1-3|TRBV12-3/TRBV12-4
CASHWEGSRGNTIYF
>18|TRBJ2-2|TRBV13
CASSFVTSGGSNTGELFF
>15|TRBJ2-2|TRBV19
CASSPWDRATGELFF
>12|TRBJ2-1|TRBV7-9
CASSQTGFEQFF
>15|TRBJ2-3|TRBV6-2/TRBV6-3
CASSSHRESTDTQYF
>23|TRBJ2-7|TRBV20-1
CSARANPGQGAFGGRGSSYEQYF
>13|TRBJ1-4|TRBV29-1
CSPGLETNEKLFF
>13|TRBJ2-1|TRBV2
CASRPDFNNEQFF
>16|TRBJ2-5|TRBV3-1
CASSQVGLANQETQYF
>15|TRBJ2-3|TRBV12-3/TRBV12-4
CASSLTSGAADTQYF
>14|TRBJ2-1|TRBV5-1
CASSSRLAANEQFF
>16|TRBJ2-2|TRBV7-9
CASSSQRGRYTGELFF
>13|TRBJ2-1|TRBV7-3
CASSATGVNEQFF
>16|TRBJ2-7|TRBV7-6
CASSLSASGASYEQYF
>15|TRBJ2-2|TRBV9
CASSGGTGVIGELFF
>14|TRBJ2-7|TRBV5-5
CASSLSVGTYEQYF
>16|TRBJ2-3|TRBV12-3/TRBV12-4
CASSPLLGGSTDTQYF